The 8 T cell receptor beta chains given below trace back to one sample, sequenced in a study of technical replicates of blood from a handful of donors. Sequenced by immunoSEQ multiplex PCR; TCRdb stores in-frame clones only, minus some. The table has about 70,000 clones, 90% to 95% seen once. The sequenced sample consisted of T cells isolated from PBMCs. The receptors originated from a human donor in good health.

The CDR3 coding sequence is TGTGCCAGCAGTTTTGCGGGCGACTACGAGCAGTACTTC. This encodes CASSFAGDYEQYF. The gene calls are TRBV27 and TRBJ2-7, with a possible D match to TRBD2 (5 bases). The CDR3 is 13 residues long. V lost 3 bases and J 3 bases, leaving 9 bases between the germline ends. CDR1 MNHEY and CDR2 SMNVEV come from the germline V gene (reference sequence).

The chain is built from TRBV7-7 and TRBJ2-1; tentative D call: TRBD2 (6 bases). V was pared by 1 base and J by 7 bases, with 11 bases between. Germline CDR1 SSHAT, CDR2 FNYEAQ (reference sequence). The CDR3 is 14 residues long. CDR3 residues: CASSLDRGGNEQFF. DNA for the CDR3: TGTGCCAGCAGCTTAGACCGAGGAGGGAATGAGCAGTTCTTC.

DNA for the CDR3: TGTGCCACCAATCTGGACGGGGTACAGCCCCAGCATTTT. It encodes CATNLDGVQPQHF. The V and J genes are TRBV2 and TRBJ1-5; D uncertain. CDR1 is SNHLY and CDR2 is FYNNEI in the germline V gene. V shed 10 bases and J shed 7 bases, with 17 bases lying between them. The CDR3 sequence is 13 residues long.

This chain connects TRBV7-3 to TRBJ1-2, with 9 nucleotides matching TRBD1. The CDR3 has 14 amino acids. Germline CDR1 and CDR2: SGHTA and FQGTGA. The V and J ends lost 5 bases and 6 bases, in that order; junction bases with no gene match: 7. DNA of the CDR3: TGTGCCAGCAGCGCAGGAGGGACAGGGAATGGCTACACCTTC. Amino acid sequence: CASSAGGTGNGYTF.

The J gene is TRBJ2-5, the V gene TRBV30; a possible D gene is TRBD1 (6 bases). This CDR3 is 14 amino acids long. Germline V gene lookup returns CDR1 GTSNPN and CDR2 SVGIG (reference sequence). V was shortened by 0 bases and J by 4 bases, with 12 bases between the two germline ends. CDR3 residues: CAWSVPGTRETQYF. CDR3 nucleotides: TGTGCCTGGAGTGTACCCGGGACACGAGAGACCCAGTACTTC.

The gene calls are TRBV30 and TRBJ1-5, with D perhaps TRBD1 (5 bases). Germline CDR1 and CDR2: GTSNPN and SVGIG (reference sequence). Trimming took off 4 bases at V and 1 base at J, with 17 bases between the two ends. This CDR3 has 16 amino acids. DNA for the CDR3: TGTGCCTGGACGGGGGACGGTCGAACGAGCAATCAGCCCCAGCATTTT. Amino acids: CAWTGDGRTSNQPQHF.

The V and J genes are TRBV30 and TRBJ2-2; TRBD1 is a possible D gene (6 bases). The CDR3 length is 17 residues. Germline values: CDR1 GTSNPN, CDR2 SVGIG (reference sequence). Trimming took 0 bases from V and 5 from J, leaving 19 bases between them. The CDR3 protein is CAWSVLWGAGVTGELFF. CDR3 nucleotides: TGTGCCTGGAGTGTATTATGGGGCGCAGGGGTAACCGGGGAGCTGTTTTTT.

The gene calls are TRBV7-2 and TRBJ1-2; 7 bases align to TRBD1. Looked up from germline, CDR1 is SGHTA and CDR2 is FQGNSA. Trimming removed 7 bases from V and 5 bases from J; junction bases left unmatched: 4. There are 12 residues in the CDR3. The CDR3 nucleotides are TGTGCCAGCAACCCAGGGGGTTATGGCTACACCTTC. It codes for CASNPGGYGYTF.